These 14 T cell receptor beta chains were sequenced from one sample in a study of human T cells and chemical hapten exposure. Time point reported: pre-sensitization, week 0. Treatment of the sample: therapeutic diphenylcyclopropenone sensitization with weekly scalp DPC. TCRdb ran MiXCR on the RACE reads and lists one entry per CDR3 protein. The data hold 250,000 or so distinct CDR3 sequences, with roughly 8% observed a single time. The sequenced sample was whole blood, obtained in connection with sensitization to the hapten diphenylcyclopropenone (DPC). Source of these receptors: a man aged 18 to 29 with alopecia areata. Some clones in this sample may be carry-over from other donors' samples.

The rearrangement links TRBV7-2 to TRBJ2-1; tentative D call: TRBD2 (7 bases). The V end lost 5 bases, the J end lost 2 bases, and 16 bases lay between the germline ends. Looked up from germline, CDR1 is SGHTA and CDR2 is FQGNSA. The CDR3 contains 16 residues. The CDR3 region is CASSDYGGPTYNEQFF. CDR3 nucleotide sequence: TGTGCCAGCAGCGACTACGGGGGGCCAACCTACAATGAGCAGTTCTTC.

This clonotype turned up a few times. The chain uses TRBV7-9 and TRBJ1-5; D is unclear. Trimming removed 1 base from V and 0 bases from J, with 7 bases in between. This CDR3 comprises 15 residues. Germline V gene sequence: CDR1 SEHNR, CDR2 FQNEAQ (reference sequence). CDR3 amino acids: CASSLDLYSNQPQHF. The CDR3 nucleotides read TGTGCCAGCAGCTTAGATTTGTATAGCAATCAGCCCCAGCATTTT.

This clonotype was counted only a few times. The V gene is TRBV5-1, the J gene TRBJ2-7; the D call may be TRBD1 or TRBD2 (5 bases each). Trimming stripped 3 bases from V and 4 bases from J, with 17 bases between. This CDR3 is built from 15 residues. In germline, CDR1 is SGHRS, CDR2 YFSETQ. CDR3 in DNA: TGCGCCAGCAGCTGGGGGACGGCCACACTTTACGAGCAGTACTTC. This gives the protein CASSWGTATLYEQYF.

This clonotype was found many times. The chain employs TRBV7-2 and TRBJ2-3, with 10 bases identical to TRBD1. Looked up from germline, CDR1 is SGHTA and CDR2 is FQGNSA. This CDR3 has 17 amino acids. Trimming took 5 bases from V and 4 from J; bases not matched to a gene: 12. The CDR3, as DNA: TGTGCCAGCAGCCCCTCCAGGGGGACAGGGGTTGCAGATACGCAGTATTTT. This encodes CASSPSRGTGVADTQYF.

This clonotype was recorded many times. The rearrangement links TRBV6-5 to TRBJ2-7; the D is unclear. Germline lookup yields CDR1 MNHEY and CDR2 SVGAGI. V lost 0 bases and J lost 3, with 12 bases in between. The CDR3 consists of 15 residues. CDR3 amino acids: CASSYSNPRRYEQYF. The CDR3 coding sequence is TGTGCCAGCAGTTACTCGAACCCCCGGCGCTACGAGCAGTACTTC.

The chain employs TRBV6-2 or TRBV6-3 and TRBJ1-1; D remains unclear. The CDR3 loop spans 11 amino acids. Per the germline V gene, CDR1 is MNHEY and CDR2 is SVGEGT. Trimming pared 6 bases from V and 5 bases from J, leaving 7 bases between. Here the CDR3 reads CASRFSTEAFF. CDR3 in DNA: TGTGCCAGCAGATTTTCGACTGAAGCTTTCTTT.

This sequence joins TRBV10-3 and TRBJ2-7, with no clear D. The V end lost 10 bases, the J end lost 7 bases, and 23 bases lay between the germline ends. Germline-derived CDR1 and CDR2 are ENHRY and SYGVKD. The length of the CDR3 is 14 residues. The DNA of the CDR3 is TGTGCCACCGGTGATGGCGGAACGACCTTGGAGCAGTACGTC. The encoded protein is CATGDGGTTLEQYV.

This clonotype has more than one count but fewer than ten. The chain has TRBV29-1 and TRBJ2-2, with a possible D match to TRBD2 (5 bases). Deletions cut 6 bases from V and 7 bases from J, with 18 bases between. Germline loops: CDR1 SQVTM, CDR2 ANQGSEA. This CDR3 spans 14 amino acids. The CDR3, as DNA: TGCAGCGTGCAAAGGAAGGTGGGGAGCGGGGAGCTGTTTTTT. Encoded protein: CSVQRKVGSGELFF.

This clonotype occurred many times. This chain connects TRBV7-2 to TRBJ2-7, with a weak D call TRBD2 (5 bases). V shed 5 bases and J shed 7 bases, with 12 bases lying between them. The CDR3 runs to 12 residues. Germline CDR1 is SGHTA and CDR2 is FQGNSA. The CDR3 sequence: CASSTIGREQYV. The CDR3 nucleotides are TGTGCCAGCAGCACCATAGGGAGAGAGCAGTACGTC.

This clonotype was recorded at least ten times. The chain uses TRBV9 and TRBJ2-2; TRBD1 is a possible D gene (5 bases). Germline lookup yields CDR1 SGDLS and CDR2 YYNGEE. This CDR3 is 15 amino acids long. The ends were cut back, 3 bases at V and 0 bases at J, with 9 bases in the middle. The chain's CDR3 is CASSERTSNTGELFF. The CDR3 DNA sequence: TGTGCCAGCAGCGAGAGGACATCGAACACCGGGGAGCTGTTTTTT.

The chain recombines TRBV28 with TRBJ2-3; 7 bases map to TRBD1. This CDR3 is 14 amino acids long. The germline V gene has CDR1 MDHEN and CDR2 SYDVKM. V dropped 5 bases and J dropped 5; count of bases not matched to a gene: 7. CDR3 DNA: TGTGCCAGCAGTATGACAGGGACCCTAGATACGCAGTATTTT. Protein sequence: CASSMTGTLDTQYF.

V gene TRBV7-2 combines with J gene TRBJ2-1; D uncertain. Per germline, CDR1 SGHTA and CDR2 FQGNSA. The CDR3 covers 13 residues. Trimming removed 2 bases at V and 3 bases at J, with 5 bases between. The DNA for the CDR3 is TGTGCCAGCAGCTTACCTAGCTACAATGAGCAGTTCTTC. This codes for CASSLPSYNEQFF.

This clonotype was seen repeatedly, ten times or more. J is TRBJ1-1 and V is TRBV12-3 or TRBV12-4; D uncertain. V dropped 2 bases and J dropped 4 bases, with 5 bases sitting between them. This CDR3 region has 12 residues. CDR3 sequence reads: CASSLSGTEAFF. In DNA, the CDR3 is TGTGCCAGCAGTTTAAGTGGCACTGAAGCTTTCTTT.

The rearrangement uses TRBV5-1 and TRBJ2-3; TRBD1 aligns across 8 bases. Germline V gives CDR1 SGHRS, CDR2 YFSETQ. J lost 0 bases, V lost 4 bases, and 7 bases had no gene match. This CDR3 has 16 residues. The CDR3 reads CASSPDRAGSTDTQYF. In nucleotides, the CDR3 is TGCGCCAGCAGCCCGGACAGGGCGGGCAGCACAGATACGCAGTATTTT.